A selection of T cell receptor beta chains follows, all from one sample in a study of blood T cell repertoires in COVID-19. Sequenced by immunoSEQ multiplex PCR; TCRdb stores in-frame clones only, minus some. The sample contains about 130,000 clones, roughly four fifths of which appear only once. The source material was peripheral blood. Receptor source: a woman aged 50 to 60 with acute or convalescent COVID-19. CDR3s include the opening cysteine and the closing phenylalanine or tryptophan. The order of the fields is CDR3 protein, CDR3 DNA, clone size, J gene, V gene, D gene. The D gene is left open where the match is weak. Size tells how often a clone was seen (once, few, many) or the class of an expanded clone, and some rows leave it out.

CDR3: CASSEADRDSVTLHF; DNA: TGTGCCAGCAGTGAGGCTGACAGGGACTCTGTCACCCTCCACTTT; size: .; J: TRBJ1-6; V: TRBV2; D: TRBD1
CDR3: CASSPSRASNQPQHF; DNA: TGTGCCAGCTCACCCTCCAGGGCTAGCAATCAGCCCCAGCATTTT; size: once; J: TRBJ1-5; V: TRBV18; D: .
CDR3: CASSFRHSNQPQHF; DNA: TGTGCCAGCAGCTTCAGACATAGCAATCAGCCCCAGCATTTT; size: .; J: TRBJ1-5; V: TRBV5-6; D: .
CDR3: CASSEEAGDTGELFF; DNA: TGTGCCAGCAGTGAAGAGGCGGGGGACACCGGGGAGCTGTTTTTT; size: once; J: TRBJ2-2; V: TRBV2; D: TRBD2
CDR3: CASRGGSSYEQYF; DNA: TGTGCCAGCAGAGGTGGGAGCTCCTACGAGCAGTACTTC; size: once; J: TRBJ2-7; V: TRBV2; D: .
CDR3: CASSKSKPYNTEAFF; DNA: TGTGCCAGCAGCAAATCTAAACCGTATAACACTGAAGCTTTCTTT; size: .; J: TRBJ1-1; V: TRBV21-1; D: .
CDR3: CASSIGRGSVYTEAFF; DNA: TGTGCCAGTAGTATAGGCAGGGGGTCCGTATACACTGAAGCTTTCTTT; size: .; J: TRBJ1-1; V: TRBV19; D: TRBD1
CDR3: CASSPGVPTYEQYF; DNA: TGTGCCAGCAGCCCCGGGGTCCCGACCTACGAGCAGTACTTC; size: .; J: TRBJ2-7; V: TRBV2; D: .
CDR3: CASSEAGVNTEAFF; DNA: TGTGCCAGCAGTGAAGCCGGGGTGAACACTGAAGCTTTCTTT; size: .; J: TRBJ1-1; V: TRBV6-1; D: .
CDR3: CASSKRRGQPQHF; DNA: TGTGCCAGCAGCAAACGACGGGGGCAGCCCCAGCATTTT; size: .; J: TRBJ1-5; V: TRBV21-1; D: .
CDR3: CASSIGRVSTEAFF; DNA: TGTGCCAGTAGTATAGGTCGGGTTAGTACTGAAGCTTTCTTT; size: once; J: TRBJ1-1; V: TRBV19; D: .
CDR3: CASSFYSGNTIYF; DNA: TGTGCCAGCAGCTTTTATTCCGGAAACACCATATATTTT; size: .; J: TRBJ1-3; V: TRBV7-6; D: .
CDR3: CASSRGQGSYNEQFF; DNA: TGTGCCAGCAGCAGGGGACAGGGCTCCTACAATGAGCAGTTCTTC; size: .; J: TRBJ2-1; V: TRBV7-6; D: TRBD1
CDR3: CASSPAGLVDYGYTF; DNA: TGTGCCAGCAGCCCGGCAGGGCTCGTTGACTATGGCTACACCTTC; size: .; J: TRBJ1-2; V: TRBV11-2; D: .
CDR3: CASSLSSDEKLFF; DNA: TGTGCCAGCAGTCTAAGTTCGGATGAAAAACTGTTTTTT; size: .; J: TRBJ1-4; V: TRBV28; D: .
CDR3: CTSSTGTLGNQPQHF; DNA: TGTACCAGCAGTACCGGGACTTTGGGGAATCAGCCCCAGCATTTT; size: .; J: TRBJ1-5; V: TRBV6-5; D: .
CDR3: CASSLRGNYGYTF; DNA: TGTGCCAGCAGTTTACGGGGAAACTATGGCTACACCTTC; size: .; J: TRBJ1-2; V: TRBV27; D: .
CDR3: CASSPLGGGDYGYTF; DNA: TGTGCCAGCAGCCCGCTCGGGGGGGGCGACTATGGCTACACCTTC; size: .; J: TRBJ1-2; V: TRBV5-4; D: .
CDR3: CASSDRGLDQPQHF; DNA: TGTGCCAGCAGTGACAGGGGGCTAGATCAGCCCCAGCATTTT; size: .; J: TRBJ1-5; V: TRBV6-1; D: TRBD1
CDR3: CAWSGGQATEAFF; DNA: TGTGCCTGGAGTGGGGGACAGGCCACTGAAGCTTTCTTT; size: .; J: TRBJ1-1; V: TRBV30; D: TRBD1
CDR3: CASSSLLGDDTQYF; DNA: TGCGCCAGCAGCTCCTTGCTAGGAGATGATACGCAGTATTTT; size: .; J: TRBJ2-3; V: TRBV5-1; D: .
CDR3: CASRQTTSGGAGELFF; DNA: TGTGCCAGCAGACAAACGACTAGCGGGGGGGCCGGGGAGCTGTTTTTT; size: once; J: TRBJ2-2; V: TRBV25-1; D: TRBD2
CDR3: CASSRQGARTGELFF; DNA: TGTGCCAGCTCCCGACAGGGGGCGCGCACCGGGGAGCTGTTTTTT; size: few; J: TRBJ2-2; V: TRBV18; D: TRBD1
CDR3: CASSIQDSPTGELFF; DNA: TGTGCCAGCAGCATCCAGGACAGCCCCACCGGGGAGCTGTTTTTT; size: .; J: TRBJ2-2; V: TRBV9; D: .
CDR3: CASSFDRANTGELFF; DNA: TGTGCCAGCAGCTTCGACAGGGCAAACACCGGGGAGCTGTTTTTT; size: .; J: TRBJ2-2; V: TRBV11-2; D: TRBD1
CDR3: CASSEAKGTGYTF; DNA: TGTGCCAGCAGTGAAGCGAAGGGGACAGGCTACACCTTC; size: .; J: TRBJ1-2; V: TRBV6-1; D: .
CDR3: CASRVGQPLSPLHF; DNA: TGTGCCAGCAGGGTAGGACAGCCCTTGTCACCCCTCCACTTT; size: .; J: TRBJ1-6; V: TRBV27; D: .
CDR3: CAAGGRSQYF; DNA: TGTGCCGCGGGGGGGCGGTCGCAGTATTTT; size: once; J: TRBJ2-3; V: TRBV30; D: TRBD2
CDR3: CASSPRFSGGANEQFF; DNA: TGTGCCAGCAGCCCCCGTTTTAGCGGGGGGGCTAACGAGCAGTTCTTC; size: .; J: TRBJ2-1; V: TRBV3-1/TRBV3-2; D: TRBD2
CDR3: CASSWQGADTQYF; DNA: TGTGCCAGCAGCTGGCAGGGTGCAGATACGCAGTATTTT; size: .; J: TRBJ2-3; V: TRBV6-5; D: .
CDR3: CASSSAQGQSSYYEQYF; DNA: TGTGCCAGCAGCTCGGCGCAGGGACAGTCCTCATACTACGAGCAGTACTTC; size: .; J: TRBJ2-7; V: TRBV7-9; D: TRBD1
CDR3: CASSTGTGGEKLFF; DNA: TGTGCCAGTAGTACCGGGACAGGGGGGGAAAAACTGTTTTTT; size: .; J: TRBJ1-4; V: TRBV19; D: TRBD1
CDR3: CASSQGRGLAGQRSGTDTQYF; DNA: TGTGCCAGCAGCCAAGGGAGGGGACTAGCGGGGCAGAGATCGGGCACAGATACGCAGTATTTT; size: .; J: TRBJ2-3; V: TRBV7-8; D: TRBD2
CDR3: CSVADGVYEKLFF; DNA: TGCAGCGTTGCCGACGGGGTTTATGAAAAACTGTTTTTT; size: .; J: TRBJ1-4; V: TRBV29-1; D: .
CDR3: CASSPDRVERQPQHF; DNA: TGTGCCAGCAGCCCCGACAGGGTCGAGCGTCAGCCCCAGCATTTT; size: .; J: TRBJ1-5; V: TRBV6-5; D: TRBD1
CDR3: CASSFFTGSLTDTQYF; DNA: TGTGCCAGCAGCTTCTTTACAGGGTCCTTAACAGATACGCAGTATTTT; size: once; J: TRBJ2-3; V: TRBV7-2; D: .
CDR3: CASSEALLSAQGSRQPQHF; DNA: TGTGCCAGCAGTGAAGCGCTTCTTTCCGCCCAGGGTTCTAGGCAGCCCCAGCATTTT; size: .; J: TRBJ1-5; V: TRBV6-1; D: .
CDR3: CASSLATGSSYEQYF; DNA: TGTGCCAGCAGCTTGGCTACAGGGTCTTCGTACGAGCAGTACTTC; size: .; J: TRBJ2-7; V: TRBV5-5; D: .
CDR3: CASSFTGSTYGYTF; DNA: TGCGCCAGCAGCTTCACCGGGAGTACCTATGGCTACACCTTC; size: .; J: TRBJ1-2; V: TRBV5-1; D: .
CDR3: CASKGDTYEQYF; DNA: TGTGCCAGTAAGGGGGATACCTACGAGCAGTACTTC; size: .; J: TRBJ2-7; V: TRBV19; D: .
CDR3: CASSSTGLGNTEAFF; DNA: TGTGCCAGCAGTTCCACAGGGTTAGGAAACACTGAAGCTTTCTTT; size: once; J: TRBJ1-1; V: TRBV5-4; D: .
CDR3: CASSPFSFSGQGRTGELFF; DNA: TGTGCCAGCTCACCATTTTCGTTTTCGGGACAGGGGCGCACCGGGGAGCTGTTTTTT; size: .; J: TRBJ2-2; V: TRBV18; D: TRBD1
CDR3: CASSLGTPNYGYTF; DNA: TGTGCCAGCAGCCTAGGGACACCTAACTATGGCTACACCTTC; size: .; J: TRBJ1-2; V: TRBV5-6; D: .
CDR3: CASSPGVAFNQPQHF; DNA: TGTGCCAGCTCACCCGGAGTCGCGTTCAATCAGCCCCAGCATTTT; size: .; J: TRBJ1-5; V: TRBV18; D: .
CDR3: CAWSKAGYDNEQFF; DNA: TGTGCCTGGAGTAAAGCGGGGTACGACAATGAGCAGTTCTTC; size: .; J: TRBJ2-1; V: TRBV30; D: TRBD2